This is a list of T cell receptor beta chains from one sample in a study of shared clonotypes between healthy human individuals. The assay was immunoSEQ multiplex PCR, and TCRdb's table has in-frame clones only and misses some. Among about 680,000 clones listed, around 73% were seen once. The sample taken for sequencing was memory CD4+ T cells sorted from blood. These receptors were obtained from a woman aged 25 to 39 in good health. Both conserved end residues are part of each CDR3. A D gene is named only where the DNA matches it firmly.

d_call	v_call	j_call	cdr3_aa
NA	TRBV9	TRBJ1-2	CASSVEGGTSGYTF
TRBD1	TRBV4-1	TRBJ2-7	CASSREMGQPFYEQYF
NA	TRBV19	TRBJ2-7	CASGGQASHEQYF
NA	TRBV19	TRBJ2-3	CASSIAQRSTDTQYF
NA	TRBV11-2	TRBJ2-1	CASSLDAGVGGYNEQFF
NA	TRBV10-3	TRBJ2-3	CAISDKGITQYF
TRBD1	TRBV6-5	TRBJ2-7	CASSYSPGQVYEQYF
TRBD2	TRBV19	TRBJ2-7	CASSIVTSGSYEQYF
NA	TRBV5-5	TRBJ2-7	CASSLLAVGEQYF
NA	TRBV14	TRBJ2-7	CASSHSYEQYF
TRBD1	TRBV5-1	TRBJ1-1	CASSLEFGQVTEAFF
NA	TRBV5-1	TRBJ2-1	CASSLDAYNEQFF
NA	TRBV7-9	TRBJ1-1	CASSLAGETEAFF
NA	TRBV19	TRBJ1-2	CASSINTYGYTF
TRBD1	TRBV2	TRBJ1-5	CASSETSGTGDQPQHF
TRBD2	TRBV28	TRBJ2-1	CASPPRLAANNEQFF
TRBD1	TRBV18	TRBJ1-5	CASSPPGTGGNQPQHF
NA	TRBV4-1	TRBJ2-2	CASSPQGTGELFF
TRBD1	TRBV29-1	TRBJ2-7	CSVDLGQGVYEQYF
NA	TRBV28	TRBJ2-4	CASSGLEGRLAKNIQYF
TRBD2	TRBV4-1	TRBJ2-1	CASSQWTSGTYNEQFF
NA	TRBV5-1	TRBJ1-1	CASSLVTDPDTEAFF
TRBD2	TRBV7-9	TRBJ2-7	CASSPPLWTSASYEQYF
TRBD2	TRBV28	TRBJ2-1	CASSFLLAGTNEQFF
NA	TRBV28	TRBJ1-2	CASSPTLQGYTF
NA	TRBV5-8	TRBJ2-1	CASSLAGKVFDEQFF
NA	TRBV6-5	TRBJ1-5	CASRRKDGSNQPQHF
TRBD1	TRBV27	TRBJ2-7	CASSETGTGGREQYF
NA	TRBV29-1	TRBJ2-7	CSVEIGGRSYEQYF
NA	TRBV2	TRBJ1-1	CASMREMDTEAFF
TRBD2	TRBV7-2	TRBJ2-1	CASSLFSGSPYNEQFF
NA	TRBV29-1	TRBJ1-1	CSVVRQPNTEAFF